The 16 T cell receptor beta chains below were found in one sample sequenced in a study of CD8 T cells in ankylosing spondylitis. Whole-study findings and limits: A TCR beta motif of eight highly homologous variants appeared characteristic of ankylosing spondylitis blood.

What these receptors recognize is not known. TCRdb ran MiXCR on the 5' RACE reads and lists one entry per CDR3 protein. The sample lists 800,000 to 900,000 distinct CDR3 sequences, 12% occurring once. The sequenced sample consisted of blood, either unsorted or a sorted T cell fraction (not recorded which). These receptors all stem from a male donor with ankylosing spondylitis.

This clonotype was seen a few times. This could be a read error, since a much larger clone is one nucleotide away. The CDR3 sequence: CASRSLYEQYF. CDR3 DNA sequence: TGTGCCAGCAGATCCCTCTACGAGCAGTACTTC. The chain couples TRBV28 to TRBJ2-7, with D unclear. V was shortened by 6 bases and J by 3 bases, with 6 bases between the two germline ends. Germline values: CDR1 MDHEN, CDR2 SYDVKM. The CDR3 runs to 11 residues.

The chain combines TRBV12-3 or TRBV12-4 with TRBJ1-1; D gene ambiguous. CDR3 length equals 16 residues. The V and J ends lost 5 bases and 3 bases respectively, with 19 bases between them. The CDR3 nucleotides are TGTGCCAGCAGTCCACTGGCCATCGGGGTGTACACTGAAGCTTTCTTT. This codes for CASSPLAIGVYTEAFF.

This clonotype has a handful of counts. The chain recombines TRBV6-1 with TRBJ2-7; 9 bases agree with TRBD1. Germline V gene data show CDR1 as MNHNS and CDR2 as SASEGT. The length of the CDR3 is 15 residues. V lost 6 bases, J lost 3 bases, and 9 bases stayed unmatched. The CDR3 region has the DNA TGTGCCAGCAGGGAACCGGGACAGGGCCGCTACGAGCAGTACTTC. Its protein product is CASREPGQGRYEQYF.

This clonotype was counted between two and nine times. V is TRBV11-2 and J is TRBJ2-1; D may be TRBD1 or TRBD2 (5 bases each). The germline gives CDR1 SGHAT, CDR2 FQNNGV. The CDR3 has 19 residues. With 0 bases removed from V and 2 bases from J, the gap between germline ends came to 20 bases. The CDR3 here is CASSLDGSFGRVPYNEQFF. The CDR3, as DNA: TGTGCCAGCAGCTTAGATGGGAGCTTTGGCAGGGTACCCTACAATGAGCAGTTCTTC.

This chain connects TRBV6-2 or TRBV6-3 to TRBJ1-2; D ambiguous. The CDR3 consists of 13 residues. V lost 1 base to trimming and J lost 5 bases, with 8 bases between them. CDR1 is MNHEY and CDR2 is SVGEGT in the germline V gene. The CDR3 DNA is TGTGCCAGCAGTTACTTCGCGGGATATGGCTACACCTTC. Amino acids: CASSYFAGYGYTF.

The chain is built from TRBV7-3 and TRBJ2-1; 8 positions match TRBD2. CDR1 and CDR2 (germline): SGHTA, FQGTGA. The CDR3 runs 13 residues. V shed 5 bases and J 13 bases; nucleotides not matched to a gene: 10. The CDR3 loop reads CASSPSGAGGQFF. DNA for the CDR3: TGTGCCAGCAGCCCCTCCGGCGCGGGGGGACAGTTCTTC. Based on the CDR3 plus reference TRBV7-3 and TRBJ2-1, the full variable domain is GAGVSQTPSNKVTEKGKYVELRCDPISGHTALYWYRQSLGQGPEFLIYFQGTGAADDSGLPNDRFFAVRPEGSVSTLKIQRTERGDSAVYLCASSPSGAGGQFFGPGTRLTVL.

This clonotype was picked up many times. The chain links TRBV29-1 to TRBJ2-2, with D maybe TRBD2 (6 bases). Germline CDR1 and CDR2: SQVTM and ANQGSEA. The germline V and J ends were trimmed by 4 bases and 2 bases, with 11 bases remaining between them. The CDR3 covers 14 residues. CDR3 sequence: CSVASVSNTGELFF. CDR3 bases: TGCAGCGTTGCTAGCGTCTCTAACACCGGGGAGCTGTTTTTT.

In this sample, this clonotype turned up a few times. The CDR3 here is CSVDGGGANTIYF. In DNA form, the CDR3 reads TGCAGCGTTGATGGTGGAGGAGCAAACACCATATATTTT. The chain employs TRBV29-1 and TRBJ1-3, with D uncertain. Germline values: CDR1 SQVTM, CDR2 ANQGSEA. V lost 3 bases and J lost 6, with 12 bases in between. The CDR3 is made up of 13 amino acids.

This clonotype was detected many times. The V call is TRBV7-9, the J call TRBJ1-1, with a tentative D call TRBD1 (6 bases). V was shortened by 5 bases and J by 2 bases, with 9 bases between the two germline ends. Germline V gene lookup returns CDR1 SEHNR and CDR2 FQNEAQ (reference sequence). The CDR3 loop spans 13 amino acids. The CDR3 DNA reads TGTGCCAGCAGCAACAGGGACAACACTGAAGCTTTCTTT. Translated, it gives CASSNRDNTEAFF.

V is TRBV4-1 and J is TRBJ2-7; tentative D call: TRBD2 (5 bases). V lost 4 bases to trimming and J lost 0 bases, with 13 bases between them. From germline, CDR1 is MGHRA and CDR2 YSYEKL. The CDR3 contains 15 residues. The CDR3 bases are TGCGCCAGCAGCCGCATCGGACTTAGCTCCTACGAGCAGTACTTC. It yields the protein CASSRIGLSSYEQYF.

This clonotype was observed many times. The chain links TRBV29-1 to TRBJ2-6; possibly TRBD1 for D (5 bases). Germline assignment: CDR1 SQVTM and CDR2 ANQGSEA. Trimming shortened V by 8 bases and J by 2 bases, and 22 bases separated the two germline ends. CDR3 length: 17 amino acids. CDR3 DNA sequence: TGCAGCATAAGTGTGGCAGGGTTATTAGCTGGGGCCAACGTCCTGACTTTC. Protein: CSISVAGLLAGANVLTF.

This clonotype was counted only a few times. The J gene is TRBJ2-1, the V gene TRBV7-9, with D perhaps matching TRBD2 (6 bases). V was trimmed by 2 bases and J by 3 bases, leaving 11 bases between them. Per germline, CDR1 SEHNR and CDR2 FQNEAQ (reference sequence). The CDR3 is 15 amino acids. The CDR3 here is CASSLYGGDYNEQFF. The CDR3 DNA reads TGTGCCAGCAGCTTATATGGCGGGGACTACAATGAGCAGTTCTTC.

This sequence joins TRBV12-3 or TRBV12-4 and TRBJ2-3, with 9 nucleotides matching TRBD2. This CDR3 spans 15 amino acids. With 3 bases clipped from V and 5 bases from J, the junction kept 6 bases outside the gene matches. Here the CDR3 reads CASSFSGSRVDTQYF. CDR3 DNA sequence: TGTGCCAGCAGTTTTAGCGGGAGTCGGGTAGATACGCAGTATTTT.

This chain links TRBV6-1 with TRBJ1-4; the D gene is possibly TRBD1 (5 bases). The V gene's germline CDR1 is MNHNS and CDR2 SASEGT. The CDR3 is made up of 14 amino acids. Trimming took off 7 bases at V and 4 bases at J, with 13 bases between the two ends. The CDR3 nucleotides read TGTGCCAGCACGACGGGCAGGGTTAATGAAAAACTGTTTTTT. As protein: CASTTGRVNEKLFF.

This clonotype came up many times. Written as DNA, the CDR3 is TGTGCCAGCAGTCGGGACATTAGCACAGATACGCAGTATTTT. Its translation is CASSRDISTDTQYF. This sequence joins TRBV12-3 or TRBV12-4 and TRBJ2-3, with D maybe TRBD1 (6 bases). Between the trimmed V and J ends, which lost 5 bases and 0 bases, there was a span of 9 bases. CDR3 length: 14 residues.

This clonotype showed up many times. The V gene is TRBV29-1, the J gene TRBJ1-1, with D hard to call. With 6 bases removed from V and 5 bases from J, the gap between germline ends came to 16 bases. Germline CDR1 and CDR2: SQVTM and ANQGSEA. The CDR3 has 13 amino acids. The CDR3 is CSVKFLTGTEAFF. DNA for the CDR3: TGCAGCGTGAAGTTCCTCACGGGGACTGAAGCTTTCTTT.